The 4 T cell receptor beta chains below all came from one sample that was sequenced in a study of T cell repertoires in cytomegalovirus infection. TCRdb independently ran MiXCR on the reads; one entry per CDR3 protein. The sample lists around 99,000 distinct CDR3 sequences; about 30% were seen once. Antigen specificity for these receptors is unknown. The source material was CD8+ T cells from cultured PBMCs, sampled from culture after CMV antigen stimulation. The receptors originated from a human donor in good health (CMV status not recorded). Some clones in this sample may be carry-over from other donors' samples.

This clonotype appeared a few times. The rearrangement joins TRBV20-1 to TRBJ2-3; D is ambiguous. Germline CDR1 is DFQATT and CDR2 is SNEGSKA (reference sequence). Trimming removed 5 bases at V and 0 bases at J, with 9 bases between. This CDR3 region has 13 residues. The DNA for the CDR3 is TGCAGTGCTGATCCGACTAGCACAGATACGCAGTATTTT. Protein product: CSADPTSTDTQYF.

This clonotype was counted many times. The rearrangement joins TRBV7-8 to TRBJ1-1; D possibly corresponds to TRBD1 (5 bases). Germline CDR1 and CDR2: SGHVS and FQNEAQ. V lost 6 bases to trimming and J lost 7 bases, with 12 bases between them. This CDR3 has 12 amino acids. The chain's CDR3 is CASSLGGVEAFF. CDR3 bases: TGTGCCAGCAGTCTGGGGGGGGTTGAAGCTTTCTTT.

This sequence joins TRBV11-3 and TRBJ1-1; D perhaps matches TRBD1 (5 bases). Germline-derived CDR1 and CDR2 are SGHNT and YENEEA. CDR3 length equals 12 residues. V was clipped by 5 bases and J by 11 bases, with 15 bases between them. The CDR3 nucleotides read TGTGCCAGCAGCACTACCGGGACGCGTGCTTTCTTT. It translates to CASSTTGTRAFF.

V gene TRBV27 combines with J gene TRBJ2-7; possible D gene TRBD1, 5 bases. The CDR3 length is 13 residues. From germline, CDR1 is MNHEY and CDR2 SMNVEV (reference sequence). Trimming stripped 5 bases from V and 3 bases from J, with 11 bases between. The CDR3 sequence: CASSVQGDYEQYF. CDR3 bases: TGTGCCAGCAGTGTCCAGGGTGACTACGAGCAGTACTTC.